Following are 17 T cell receptor beta chains from one sample sequenced in a study of OX40 agonist ivuxolimab in advanced cancers. This table comes from immunoSEQ multiplex PCR, and its TCRdb copy is limited to in-frame clones, with some not included. The profile shows nearly 85,000 clones, around 85% of them singletons. The sequencing used CD4+ or CD8+ T cells sorted from blood, collected in a trial of the OX40 agonist ivuxolimab. These receptors all come from an adult with an advanced solid tumor such as melanoma, head and neck, liver or kidney cancer.

The rearrangement joins TRBV6-5 to TRBJ1-5; D possibly corresponds to TRBD1 (5 bases). Germline CDR1 is MNHEY and CDR2 is SVGAGI. Trimming left V 0 bases short and J 3 bases short, with 9 bases between. The CDR3 contains 15 residues. DNA of the CDR3: TGTGCCAGCAGTTACTCGGGGCAGTCCAATCAGCCCCAGCATTTT. It encodes CASSYSGQSNQPQHF.

This chain links TRBV7-6 with TRBJ2-7, with D perhaps matching TRBD1 or TRBD2 (5 bases each). This CDR3 comprises 15 residues. V was clipped by 5 bases and J by 2 bases, with 16 bases between them. Germline-derived CDR1 and CDR2 are SGHVS and FNYEAQ. The CDR3, as DNA: TGTGCCAGCAGCCGAATCTTAAGGGGACCCTACGAGCAGTACTTC. Residues: CASSRILRGPYEQYF.

About this clone itself: The same CDR3 also results from other DNA sequences found in this sample. This rearrangement joins TRBV2 to TRBJ2-2, with a weak D call TRBD1 (6 bases). Germline CDR1 and CDR2: SNHLY and FYNNEI. V was cut by 6 bases and J by 1 base, with 9 bases left in between. The CDR3 loop spans 14 amino acids. The CDR3 here is CASSRDMNTGELFF. The CDR3 DNA is TGTGCCAGCAGCAGGGACATGAACACCGGGGAGCTGTTTTTT.

The chain has TRBV27 and TRBJ1-2; a possible D gene is TRBD1 (5 bases). Germline lookup yields CDR1 MNHEY and CDR2 SMNVEV (reference sequence). The CDR3 contains 12 residues. Trimming left V 8 bases short and J 7 bases short, with 14 bases between. CDR3 region: CASGSRGIGYTF. The DNA for the CDR3 is TGTGCCAGCGGATCCCGGGGGATTGGCTACACCTTC.

The V call is TRBV18, the J call TRBJ1-5; D gene uncertain. The length of the CDR3 is 14 residues. Germline CDR1 KGHSH, CDR2 LQKENI. V was pared by 3 bases and J by 6 bases, with 12 bases between. CDR3 bases: TGTGCCAGCTCACCGGAGGGAGCCAGTCAGCCCCAGCATTTT. Its translation is CASSPEGASQPQHF.

The chain has TRBV6-6 and TRBJ1-2; TRBD1 is a possible D gene (5 bases). Between the trimmed V and J ends, which lost 5 bases and 4 bases, there was a span of 8 bases. Germline values: CDR1 MNHNY, CDR2 SVGAGI (reference sequence). CDR3 length equals 12 residues. The CDR3 region is CASSGGFYGYTF. The CDR3 DNA reads as TGTGCCAGCAGTGGGGGGTTCTATGGCTACACCTTC.

The rearrangement uses TRBV30 and TRBJ2-5; the D is unclear. Looked up from germline, CDR1 is GTSNPN and CDR2 is SVGIG (reference sequence). The CDR3 is 13 residues long. V dropped 2 bases and J dropped 5 bases, with 12 bases sitting between them. The CDR3 loop reads CAWSIFRGETQYF. For the CDR3, the DNA is TGTGCCTGGAGTATCTTCCGAGGCGAGACCCAGTACTTC.

This sequence joins TRBV7-2 and TRBJ1-5; no firm D call. Germline V gene sequence: CDR1 SGHTA, CDR2 FQGNSA. The CDR3 extends over 13 amino acids. The germline V and J ends were trimmed by 5 bases and 6 bases, with 11 bases remaining between them. The CDR3 loop is CASSLSISQPQHF. CDR3 DNA: TGTGCCAGCAGCCTCTCAATCTCTCAGCCCCAGCATTTT.

The V call is TRBV4-1, the J call TRBJ1-1; 9 positions match TRBD1. CDR3 length equals 16 residues. Germline trimming cut 1 base from V and 3 bases from J; bases unmatched to any gene: 6. The V gene's germline CDR1 is MGHRA and CDR2 YSYEKL. The CDR3 DNA is TGCGCCAGCAGCCAAGCATACCGGGACAGGGACACTGAAGCTTTCTTT. Translation: CASSQAYRDRDTEAFF.

This clone was recorded only once. The chain recombines TRBV7-2 with TRBJ1-3; D not resolved. Germline V CDR1 and CDR2: SGHTA, FQGNSA. V lost 2 bases to trimming and J lost 0 bases, with 5 bases between them. The CDR3 totals 14 residues. CDR3 nucleotide sequence: TGTGCCAGCAGCTTAAGCAACTCTGGAAACACCATATATTTT. Protein sequence: CASSLSNSGNTIYF.

This chain links TRBV5-1 with TRBJ2-2; unclear D gene. The length of the CDR3 is 13 residues. CDR1 is SGHRS and CDR2 is YFSETQ in the germline V gene. V lost 1 base to trimming and J lost 6 bases, with 7 bases between them. DNA of the CDR3: TGCGCCAGCAGCTTGACTATCGCCGGGGAGCTGTTTTTT. Protein sequence: CASSLTIAGELFF.

The V call is TRBV5-6, the J call TRBJ2-1; weak D call: TRBD2 (6 bases). With 1 base removed from V and 12 bases from J, the gap between germline ends came to 11 bases. The V gene's germline CDR1 is SGHDT and CDR2 YYEEEE. This CDR3 has 12 residues. In DNA form, the CDR3 reads TGTGCCAGCAGCTTGAGTGGGGAGGCGCAGTTCTTC. This sequence encodes CASSLSGEAQFF.

J is TRBJ1-1 and V is TRBV30; the D is unclear. The V end lost 6 bases, the J end lost 1 base, and 6 bases lay between the germline ends. CDR1 and CDR2 (germline): GTSNPN, SVGIG (reference sequence). The CDR3 is 11 residues long. CDR3 loop: CACERNTEAFF. The DNA of the CDR3 is TGTGCCTGTGAAAGGAACACTGAAGCTTTCTTT.

The chain has TRBV6-5 and TRBJ1-1; D uncertain. V gave up 7 bases and J gave up 4 bases, with 13 bases separating them. CDR1 MNHEY and CDR2 SVGAGI come from the germline V gene. This CDR3 comprises 13 residues. The CDR3 is CASTLTRVTEAFF. CDR3 in DNA: TGTGCCAGCACCCTGACGAGGGTCACTGAAGCTTTCTTT.

V gene TRBV7-2 combines with J gene TRBJ1-1; 7 nucleotides align to TRBD1. The CDR3 runs 15 residues. CDR1 is SGHTA, CDR2 FQGNSA, per germline. Trimming took 5 bases from V and 0 from J; bases not matched to a gene: 6. In DNA, the CDR3 is TGTGCCAGCAGCCAAGATGGGACAGTGAACACTGAAGCTTTCTTT. Amino acid sequence: CASSQDGTVNTEAFF.

CDR3 loop: CASSAGVDNTEAFF. As DNA, the CDR3 is TGTGCCAGCAGCGCCGGGGTAGATAACACTGAAGCTTTCTTT. The J gene is TRBJ1-1, the V gene TRBV5-6, with D uncertain. CDR1 is SGHDT and CDR2 is YYEEEE in the germline V gene. The V end was cut by 4 bases, the J end by 2 bases, with 12 bases between. The CDR3 loop spans 14 amino acids.

V gene TRBV6-6 combines with J gene TRBJ1-2; no firm D call. Trimming took 0 bases from V and 4 from J, leaving 12 bases between them. Germline values: CDR1 MNHNY, CDR2 SVGAGI (reference sequence). The CDR3 consists of 15 residues. DNA for the CDR3: TGTGCCAGCAGTTACTCAGGCAGCTCCGTCTATGGCTACACCTTC. Translation: CASSYSGSSVYGYTF.